This TCR beta chain was obtained from a study of blood T cell repertoires in COVID-19. Study overall: Material from acute and convalescent COVID-19 was sourced from the United States, Italy and Spain. PBMCs, B-cell-depleted T cells, or T cells were the source of the cDNA or gDNA that made up the material.

V lost 1 base, J lost 7 bases, and 4 bases stayed unmatched. Germline CDR1 reads SGHTA; CDR2 reads FQGTGA. This CDR3 is 15 amino acids long. This clone was picked up many times. Methods used by the authors: Estimation of nucleated cell counts relied on the amplification of reference gene primers. The protocol was immunoSEQ multiplex PCR, while the TCRdb copy is restricted to in-frame clones and leaves out a portion. The V and J calls and clone size are taken from that table; D and trimming were inferred from the DNA. The table lists about 84,000 clones, over 65% of them singletons. This TCR derives from a man aged 45 to 65 with active or convalescent COVID-19. The sample comprised peripheral blood. The chain links TRBV7-3 to TRBJ2-1; 10 positions agree with TRBD1. The DNA for the CDR3 is TGTGCCAGCAGCTTAATGGGACAGGGGACGAATGAGCAGTTCTTC. Its protein product is CASSLMGQGTNEQFF.